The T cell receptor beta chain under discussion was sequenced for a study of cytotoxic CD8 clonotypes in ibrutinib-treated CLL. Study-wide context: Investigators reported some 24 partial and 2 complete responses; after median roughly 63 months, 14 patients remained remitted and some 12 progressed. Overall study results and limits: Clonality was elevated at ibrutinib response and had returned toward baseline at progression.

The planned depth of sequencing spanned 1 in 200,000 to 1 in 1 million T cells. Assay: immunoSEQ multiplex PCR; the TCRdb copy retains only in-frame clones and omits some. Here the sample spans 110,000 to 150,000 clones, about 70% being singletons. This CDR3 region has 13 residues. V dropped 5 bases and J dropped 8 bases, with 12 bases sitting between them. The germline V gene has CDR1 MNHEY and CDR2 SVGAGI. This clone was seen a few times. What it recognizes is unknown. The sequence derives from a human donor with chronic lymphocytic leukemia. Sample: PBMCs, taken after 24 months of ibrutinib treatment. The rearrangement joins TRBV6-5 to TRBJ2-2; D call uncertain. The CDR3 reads CASSQTVAGELFF. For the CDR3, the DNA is TGTGCCAGCAGTCAAACCGTGGCGGGGGAGCTGTTTTTT.